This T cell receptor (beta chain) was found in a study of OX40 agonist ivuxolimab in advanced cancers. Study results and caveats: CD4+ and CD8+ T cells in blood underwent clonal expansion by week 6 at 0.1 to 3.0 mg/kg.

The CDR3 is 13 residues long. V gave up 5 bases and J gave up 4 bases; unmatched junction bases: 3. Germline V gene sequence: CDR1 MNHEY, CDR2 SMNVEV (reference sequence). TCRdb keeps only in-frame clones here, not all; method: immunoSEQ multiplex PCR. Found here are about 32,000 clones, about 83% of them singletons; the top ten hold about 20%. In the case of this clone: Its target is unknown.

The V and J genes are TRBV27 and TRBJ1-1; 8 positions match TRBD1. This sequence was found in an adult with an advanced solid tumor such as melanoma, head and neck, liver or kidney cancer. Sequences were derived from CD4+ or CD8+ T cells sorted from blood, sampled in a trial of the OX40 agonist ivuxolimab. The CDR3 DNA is TGTGCCAGCAGTCAGGACAGGGTCACTGAAGCTTTCTTT. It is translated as CASSQDRVTEAFF.